This TCR beta chain was identified in a study of response to subunit inactivated influenza vaccine. General observations from the study: With each seasonal influenza vaccination, the authors suggested, few new T cells are recruited.

In TCRdb, the RT-PCR reads were re-called with MiXCR into one record per CDR3 protein. Of about 700,000 distinct CDR3 sequences detected, approximately 15% appear once; the ten largest clones hold around 6.5%. Comments on this clonotype: No antigen is known for it.

The CDR3 contains 15 residues. V lost 5 bases, J lost 5 bases, and 6 bases stayed unmatched. The sample here was PBMCs from blood, taken about 14 days before vaccination. The TCR sequence derives from a man in his fifties who received an inactivated influenza vaccine. This chain joins TRBV12-3 or TRBV12-4 and TRBJ2-7, with TRBD2 matching 13 bases. CDR3 coding DNA: TGTGCCAGCAGTGAGGGACTAGCGGGACTCAACGAGCAGTACTTC. It is translated as CASSEGLAGLNEQYF.